Listed below are T cell receptor beta chains from one sample, sequenced in a study of shared clonotypes between healthy human individuals. Assay used: immunoSEQ multiplex PCR; TCRdb lists only in-frame clones, some missing. The sample has roughly 1,800,000 clones; about 95% are singletons. Input material: naive CD8+ T cells sorted from blood. The origin of the receptors is a man between 18 and 35 years old in good health. Both conserved end residues are part of each CDR3. D genes are given only for firm matches. Size is stated for part of the rows, as once, few or many counts, or as a class when the clone is expanded.

TRBV10-1	NA	TRBJ2-1	NA	TGCGCCAGCAGTGAGCTAGGGGCAGAGGATGAGCAGTTCTTC	CASSELGAEDEQFF
TRBV7-9	NA	TRBJ2-7	TRBD1	TGTGCCAGCAGCTTAATTATTGGGACAGGGGCACCCGAGCAGTACTTC	CASSLIIGTGAPEQYF
TRBV7-9	NA	TRBJ2-2	TRBD2	TGTGCCAGCAGCTTAGGGGGACTAGCCGTCGGGGAGCTGTTTTTT	CASSLGGLAVGELFF
TRBV9	NA	TRBJ2-2	TRBD2	TGTGCCAGCAGCGTAGGACTAGCGGACACCGGGGAGCTGTTTTTT	CASSVGLADTGELFF
TRBV19	NA	TRBJ2-2	TRBD1	TGTGCCAGTAGTCCCCCGACAGGGGCCCACACCGGGGAGCTGTTTTTT	CASSPPTGAHTGELFF
TRBV13	NA	TRBJ1-2	TRBD1	TGTGCCAGCAGCCCCTCGGGATCACAGGGGATATTCTATGGCTACACCTTC	CASSPSGSQGIFYGYTF
TRBV19	NA	TRBJ1-1	NA	TGTGCCAGTAGTTTGGGGGAGGGTTGGGAAGCTTTCTTT	CASSLGEGWEAFF
TRBV30	NA	TRBJ2-1	NA	TGTGCCTGGAGTGTGGCAGATCCGGGCGAGCAGTTCTTC	CAWSVADPGEQFF
TRBV28	NA	TRBJ1-2	TRBD1	TGTGCCAGCAGTTTTCTGAGGTCAGGGGGCGTTTATGGCTACACCTTC	CASSFLRSGGVYGYTF
TRBV4-1	few	TRBJ1-1	NA	TGCGCCAGCAGCCAAGATTGGACGGACGAAGCTTTCTTT	CASSQDWTDEAFF
TRBV29-1	NA	TRBJ2-7	NA	TGCAGCGTTGGTGACGGGTCCTACGAGCAGTACTTC	CSVGDGSYEQYF
TRBV7-6	NA	TRBJ2-1	NA	TGTGCCAGCAGCTTAGAATTGGCGGGCCTGAGTGGAAGTGAGCAGTTCTTC	CASSLELAGLSGSEQFF
TRBV27	NA	TRBJ2-7	NA	TGTGCCAGCAGTTTTTTAAGGGGGGACGAGCAGTACTTC	CASSFLRGDEQYF
TRBV9	NA	TRBJ2-1	NA	TGTGCCAGCAGCGTAGCCGGGGGACAATACAATGAGCAGTTCTTC	CASSVAGGQYNEQFF
TRBV29-1	few	TRBJ1-2	NA	TGCAGCGCCATTGCCTCAGGGGCCGTTCTTGGCTACACCTTC	CSAIASGAVLGYTF
TRBV6-6	NA	TRBJ1-4	NA	TGTGCCAGCAGTTTAACTGCGGAAAAACTGTTTTTT	CASSLTAEKLFF
TRBV5-4	NA	TRBJ2-7	TRBD1	TGTGCCAGCAGCTCTGGGACAGAGATAGGGCAGTACTTC	CASSSGTEIGQYF
TRBV6-1	NA	TRBJ2-1	NA	TGTGCCAGCAGTGTTTCAGGCGCTTACAATGAGCAGTTCTTC	CASSVSGAYNEQFF
TRBV7-9	once	TRBJ1-1	NA	TGTGCCAGCACCCCCACACCGAACACTGAAGCTTTCTTT	CASTPTPNTEAFF
TRBV7-9	NA	TRBJ2-2	TRBD2	TGTGCCAGCAGCTTATTACTAGCGGAGATTACCGGGGAGCTGTTTTTT	CASSLLLAEITGELFF
TRBV7-9	NA	TRBJ2-5	NA	TGTGCCAGCAGCCACCCGGGGGGCTGGGAGACCCAGTACTTC	CASSHPGGWETQYF
TRBV6-6	NA	TRBJ2-1	NA	TGTGCCAGCAGTTACTCGAGAGATGAGCAGTTCTTC	CASSYSRDEQFF
TRBV27	NA	TRBJ1-5	NA	TGTGCCAGCAGCCTGGGGGCAAGCAATCAGCCCCAGCATTTT	CASSLGASNQPQHF
TRBV27	NA	TRBJ2-7	NA	TGTGCCAGCAGTCCCAATTCAGTCGCCTACGAGCAGTACTTC	CASSPNSVAYEQYF
TRBV7-9	NA	TRBJ1-2	NA	TGTGCCAGCAGCTCCCCGAGGGAGGGACCTGGTGGCTACACCTTC	CASSSPREGPGGYTF
TRBV29-1	NA	TRBJ2-3	TRBD1	TGCAGCGTTGAAGATGATGGGACAGGGGCTAACACAGATACGCAGTATTTT	CSVEDDGTGANTDTQYF
TRBV7-9	NA	TRBJ1-3	NA	TGTGCCAGCAGCTTAGCAGGGGAATACGGAAACACCATATATTTT	CASSLAGEYGNTIYF
TRBV30	NA	TRBJ2-7	NA	TGTGCCTGGTCGGGGGACTCCTACGAGCAGTACTTC	CAWSGDSYEQYF
TRBV18	NA	TRBJ2-7	NA	TGTGCCAGCTCACCGAAGGTAGCAACATCCCCCTACGAGCAGTACTTC	CASSPKVATSPYEQYF
TRBV28	NA	TRBJ2-7	TRBD2	TGTGCCAGCGGCCCACAGCGGGACTTAGACTACGAGCAGTACTTC	CASGPQRDLDYEQYF
TRBV2	few	TRBJ1-5	NA	TGTGCCAGCAGTGATTGGCAGGGAAGCAATCAGCCCCAGCATTTT	CASSDWQGSNQPQHF
TRBV27	NA	TRBJ2-2	NA	TGTGCCAGCAGTTTATCTCCTAGAACCGGGAGTACCGGGGAGCTGTTTTTT	CASSLSPRTGSTGELFF
TRBV4-1	NA	TRBJ1-2	TRBD1	TGCGCCAGCAGCCAAGAGCCCCAGACAGGGGGCGTTTATGGCTACACCTTC	CASSQEPQTGGVYGYTF
TRBV10-2	NA	TRBJ1-4	NA	TGCGCCAGCAGTGAGTTGGCAGAAGCAACTAATGAAAAACTGTTTTTT	CASSELAEATNEKLFF
TRBV6-1	NA	TRBJ1-5	NA	TGTGCCAGCAGTGATGAAAAGGACAGATATAGCAATCAGCCCCAGCATTTT	CASSDEKDRYSNQPQHF
TRBV27	once	TRBJ1-5	NA	TGTGCCAGCAGTCCCATCCCAGGAGGAACCAATCAGCCCCAGCATTTT	CASSPIPGGTNQPQHF
TRBV29-1	NA	TRBJ2-1	TRBD1	TGCAGCGTGATAGGACAGGGTAGCCACAATGAGCAGTTCTTC	CSVIGQGSHNEQFF
TRBV7-9	NA	TRBJ2-3	NA	TGTGCCAGCAGCTTAAGGGGTATCGCAGATACGCAGTATTTT	CASSLRGIADTQYF
TRBV5-8	NA	TRBJ2-7	TRBD1	TGTGCCAGCAGCTTGGTGGGGGACAGGGATGGCGAGCAGTACTTC	CASSLVGDRDGEQYF
TRBV9	once	TRBJ2-5	NA	TGTGCCAGCAGCGTACTGGGGATCGGAGAGACCCAGTACTTC	CASSVLGIGETQYF
TRBV2	NA	TRBJ1-1	TRBD1	TGTGCCAGCAGAGAGGGGACAGATATTATGAACACTGAAGCTTTCTTT	CASREGTDIMNTEAFF
TRBV5-1	NA	TRBJ2-5	NA	TGCGCCAGCAGTCCGAATGGGTGGGGGGCCGAAGAGACCCAGTACTTC	CASSPNGWGAEETQYF
TRBV9	NA	TRBJ2-3	TRBD2	TGTGCCAGCAGCGCAACTAGCGGGAGTTTTGGAGATACGCAGTATTTT	CASSATSGSFGDTQYF
TRBV4-3	NA	TRBJ2-1	TRBD2	TGCGCCAGCAGCCAAGATCAAGGCGGGAGCTCCTACAATGAGCAGTTCTTC	CASSQDQGGSSYNEQFF
TRBV11-3	NA	TRBJ1-5	NA	TGTGCCAGCAGCCAAAAACAGGGTCCCCATCAGCCCCAGCATTTT	CASSQKQGPHQPQHF
TRBV9	NA	TRBJ2-7	NA	TGTGCCAGCAGCGTAGGACAAACCTACGAGCAGTACTTC	CASSVGQTYEQYF
TRBV14	NA	TRBJ2-5	NA	TGTGCCAGCAGCCATTGGACCCCGCCAGAGACCCAGTACTTC	CASSHWTPPETQYF
TRBV19	NA	TRBJ2-2	TRBD1	TGTGCCAGTAGTCCCTTGGGACAGGGATGGACCGGGGAGCTGTTTTTT	CASSPLGQGWTGELFF
TRBV4-3	NA	TRBJ1-3	NA	TGCGCCAGCAGCCCCGACGCATACTTCTCTGGAAACACCATATATTTT	CASSPDAYFSGNTIYF
TRBV27	NA	TRBJ1-1	NA	TGTGCCAGCAGTTTTGGGGGGTGGAACACTGAAGCTTTCTTT	CASSFGGWNTEAFF
TRBV28	NA	TRBJ2-1	TRBD2	TGTGCCAGCAGTACTTCAATGACTAGCGGGGGCTACAATGAGCAGTTCTTC	CASSTSMTSGGYNEQFF
TRBV2	NA	TRBJ1-6	NA	TGTGCCAGCAGCCTTGGAGGGCCAGAGGATTCACCCCTCCACTTT	CASSLGGPEDSPLHF